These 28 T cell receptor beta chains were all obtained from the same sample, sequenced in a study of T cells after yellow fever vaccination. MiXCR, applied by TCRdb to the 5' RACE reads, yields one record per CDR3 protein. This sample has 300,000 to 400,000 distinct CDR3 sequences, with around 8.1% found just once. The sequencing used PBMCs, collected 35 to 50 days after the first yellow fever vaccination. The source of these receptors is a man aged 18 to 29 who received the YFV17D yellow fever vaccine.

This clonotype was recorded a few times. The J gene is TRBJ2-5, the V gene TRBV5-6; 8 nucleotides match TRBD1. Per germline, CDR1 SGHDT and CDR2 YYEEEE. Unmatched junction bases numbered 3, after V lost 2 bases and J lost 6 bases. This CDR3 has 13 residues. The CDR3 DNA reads TGTGCCAGCAGCTTTGGACAGGGCCAGACCCAGTACTTC. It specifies CASSFGQGQTQYF.

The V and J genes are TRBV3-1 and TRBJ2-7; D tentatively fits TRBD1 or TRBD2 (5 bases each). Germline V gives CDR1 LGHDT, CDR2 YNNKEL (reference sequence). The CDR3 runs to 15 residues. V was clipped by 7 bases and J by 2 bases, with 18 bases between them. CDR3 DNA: TGTGCCAGCACCCGAGATCCGGGACCTACCTACGAGCAGTACTTC. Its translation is CASTRDPGPTYEQYF.

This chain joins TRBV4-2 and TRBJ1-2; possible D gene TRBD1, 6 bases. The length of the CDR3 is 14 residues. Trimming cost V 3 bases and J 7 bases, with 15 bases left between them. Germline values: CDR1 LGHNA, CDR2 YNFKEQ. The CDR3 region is CASSHVGGRGGYTF. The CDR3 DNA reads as TGTGCCAGCAGCCATGTAGGGGGGCGAGGTGGCTACACCTTC.

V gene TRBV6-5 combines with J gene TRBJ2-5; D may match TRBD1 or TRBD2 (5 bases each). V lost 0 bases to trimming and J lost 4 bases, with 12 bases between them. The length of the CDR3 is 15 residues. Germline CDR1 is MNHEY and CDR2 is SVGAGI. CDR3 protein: CASSYSKAGRETQYF. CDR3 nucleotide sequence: TGTGCCAGCAGTTACTCAAAGGCAGGGAGAGAGACCCAGTACTTC.

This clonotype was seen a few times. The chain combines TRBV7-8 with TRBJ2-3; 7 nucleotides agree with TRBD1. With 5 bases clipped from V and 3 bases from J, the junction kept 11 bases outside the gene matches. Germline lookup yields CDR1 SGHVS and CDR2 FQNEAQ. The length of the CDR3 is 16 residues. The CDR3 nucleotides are TGTGCCAGCAGCCCCCGACAGGGTGGTTTAACAGATACGCAGTATTTT. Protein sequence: CASSPRQGGLTDTQYF.

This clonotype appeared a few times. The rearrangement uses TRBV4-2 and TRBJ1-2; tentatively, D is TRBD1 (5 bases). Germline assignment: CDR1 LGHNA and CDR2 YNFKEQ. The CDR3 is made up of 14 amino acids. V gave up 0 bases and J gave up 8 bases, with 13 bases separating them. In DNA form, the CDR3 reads TGTGCCAGCAGCCAAGAAATAGGAAGGGGAGGCTACACCTTC. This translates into CASSQEIGRGGYTF.

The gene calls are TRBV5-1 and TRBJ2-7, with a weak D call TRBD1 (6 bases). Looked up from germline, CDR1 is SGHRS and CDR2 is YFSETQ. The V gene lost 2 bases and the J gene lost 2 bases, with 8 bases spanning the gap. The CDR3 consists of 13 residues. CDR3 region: CASSFPGAYEQYV. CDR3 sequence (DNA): TGCGCCAGCAGCTTCCCAGGGGCCTACGAGCAGTACGTC.

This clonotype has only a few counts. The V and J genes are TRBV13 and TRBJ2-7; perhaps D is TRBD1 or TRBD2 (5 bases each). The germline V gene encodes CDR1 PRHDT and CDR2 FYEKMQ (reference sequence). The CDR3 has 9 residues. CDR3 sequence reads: CASPGTGVV. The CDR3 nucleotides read TGTGCCAGCCCCGGGACCGGGGTTGTC.

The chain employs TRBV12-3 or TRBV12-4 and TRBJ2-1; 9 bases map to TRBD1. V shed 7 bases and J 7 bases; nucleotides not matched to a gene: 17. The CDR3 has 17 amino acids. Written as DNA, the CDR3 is TGTGCCAGCACCCTATATCCCGGGACAGGGTCTAGAAATGAGCAGTTCTTC. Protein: CASTLYPGTGSRNEQFF.

CDR3 amino acids: CASSPTPGQGDEKLFF. The CDR3 DNA follows: TGTGCCAGCAGTCCAACGCCGGGACAGGGGGATGAAAAACTGTTTTTT. V gene TRBV12-3 or TRBV12-4 combines with J gene TRBJ1-4; 11 bases fit TRBD1. The V and J ends lost 5 bases and 6 bases, in that order; junction bases with no gene match: 8. The CDR3 has 16 residues.

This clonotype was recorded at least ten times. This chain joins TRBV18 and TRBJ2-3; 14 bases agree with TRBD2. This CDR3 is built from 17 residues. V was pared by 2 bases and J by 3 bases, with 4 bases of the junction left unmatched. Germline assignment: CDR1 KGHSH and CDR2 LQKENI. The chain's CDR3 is CASSPGLAGGMTDTQYF. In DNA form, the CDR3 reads TGTGCCAGCTCACCAGGACTAGCGGGGGGAATGACAGATACGCAGTATTTT. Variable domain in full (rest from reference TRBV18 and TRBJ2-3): NAGVMQNPRHLVRRRGQEARLRCSPMKGHSHVYWYRQLPEEGLKFMVYLQKENIIDESGMPKERFSAEFPKEGPSILRIQQVVRGDSAAYFCASSPGLAGGMTDTQYFGPGTRLTVL.

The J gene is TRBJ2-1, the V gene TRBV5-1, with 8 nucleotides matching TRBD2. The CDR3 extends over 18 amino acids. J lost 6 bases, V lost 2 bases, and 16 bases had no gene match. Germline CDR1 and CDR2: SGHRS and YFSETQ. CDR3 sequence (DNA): TGCGCCAGCAGCTTAGGTGCGGGGGGCCCCCCGTTGGGCAATGAGCAGTTCTTC. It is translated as CASSLGAGGPPLGNEQFF. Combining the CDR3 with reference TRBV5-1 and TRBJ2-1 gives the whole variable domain KAGVTQTPRYLIKTRGQQVTLSCSPISGHRSVSWYQQTPGQGLQFLFEYFSETQRNKGNFPGRFSGRQFSNSRSEMNVSTLELGDSALYLCASSLGAGGPPLGNEQFFGPGTRLTVL.

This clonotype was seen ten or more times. The CDR3 DNA is TGTGCCAGCAGCCGAGTAGCGGGGCGCCAAGAGACCCAGTACTTC. Translated: CASSRVAGRQETQYF. This sequence joins TRBV4-2 and TRBJ2-5; TRBD2 aligns across 8 bases. The J segment lost 1 base and the V segment lost 4 bases, leaving 5 bases of the junction unmatched. In germline, CDR1 is LGHNA, CDR2 YNFKEQ. The CDR3 has 15 amino acids.

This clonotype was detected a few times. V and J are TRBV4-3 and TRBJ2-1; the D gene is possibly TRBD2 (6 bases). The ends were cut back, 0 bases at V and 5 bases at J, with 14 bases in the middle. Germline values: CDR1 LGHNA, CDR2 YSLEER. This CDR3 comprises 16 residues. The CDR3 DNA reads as TGCGCCAGCAGCCAAGAGGGGGGACGGCCAGACAATGAGCAGTTCTTC. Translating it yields CASSQEGGRPDNEQFF.

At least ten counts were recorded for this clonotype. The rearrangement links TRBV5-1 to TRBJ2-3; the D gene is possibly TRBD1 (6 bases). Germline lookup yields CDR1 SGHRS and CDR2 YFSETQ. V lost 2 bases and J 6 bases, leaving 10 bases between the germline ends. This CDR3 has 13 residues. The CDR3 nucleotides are TGCGCCAGCAGCTTCTGGGGGCGGGATACGCAGTATTTT. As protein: CASSFWGRDTQYF.

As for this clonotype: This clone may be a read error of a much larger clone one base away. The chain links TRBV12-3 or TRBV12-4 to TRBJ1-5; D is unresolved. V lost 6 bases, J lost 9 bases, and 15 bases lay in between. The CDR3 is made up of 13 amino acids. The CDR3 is CASSLARVAPQHF. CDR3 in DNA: TGTGCCAGCAGCCTCGCACGGGTTGCGCCCCAGCATTTT.

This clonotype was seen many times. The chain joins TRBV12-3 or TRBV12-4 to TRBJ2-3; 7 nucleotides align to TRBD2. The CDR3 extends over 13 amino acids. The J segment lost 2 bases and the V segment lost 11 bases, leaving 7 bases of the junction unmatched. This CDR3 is CAAREGPTDTQYF. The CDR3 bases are TGTGCCGCAAGGGAGGGACCCACAGATACGCAGTATTTT.

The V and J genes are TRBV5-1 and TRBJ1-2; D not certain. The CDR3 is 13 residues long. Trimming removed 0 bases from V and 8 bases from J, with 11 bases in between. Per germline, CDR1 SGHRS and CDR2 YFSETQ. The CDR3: CASSLVGLSGYTF. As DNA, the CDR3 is TGCGCCAGCAGCTTGGTAGGGCTCTCCGGCTACACCTTC.

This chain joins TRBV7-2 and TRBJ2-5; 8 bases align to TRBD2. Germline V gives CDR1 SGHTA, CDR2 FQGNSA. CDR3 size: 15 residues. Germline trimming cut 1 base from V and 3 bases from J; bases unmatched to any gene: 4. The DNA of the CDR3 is TGTGCCAGCAGCTTAGGTGTTAGCGGGGAAGAGACCCAGTACTTC. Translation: CASSLGVSGEETQYF. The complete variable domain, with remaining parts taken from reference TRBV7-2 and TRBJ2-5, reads GAGVSQSPSNKVTEKGKDVELRCDPISGHTALYWYRQSLGQGLEFLIYFQGNSAPDKSGLPSDRFSAERTGGSVSTLTIQRTQQEDSAVYLCASSLGVSGEETQYFGPGTRLLVL.

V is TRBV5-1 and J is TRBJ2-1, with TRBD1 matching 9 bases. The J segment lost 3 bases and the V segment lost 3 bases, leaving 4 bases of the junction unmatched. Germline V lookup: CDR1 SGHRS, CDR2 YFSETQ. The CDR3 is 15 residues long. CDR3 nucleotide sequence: TGCGCCAGCAGCTGGGGGGACAGGGACTACAATGAGCAGTTCTTC. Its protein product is CASSWGDRDYNEQFF. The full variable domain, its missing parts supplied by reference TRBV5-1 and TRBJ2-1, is KAGVTQTPRYLIKTRGQQVTLSCSPISGHRSVSWYQQTPGQGLQFLFEYFSETQRNKGNFPGRFSGRQFSNSRSEMNVSTLELGDSALYLCASSWGDRDYNEQFFGPGTRLTVL.

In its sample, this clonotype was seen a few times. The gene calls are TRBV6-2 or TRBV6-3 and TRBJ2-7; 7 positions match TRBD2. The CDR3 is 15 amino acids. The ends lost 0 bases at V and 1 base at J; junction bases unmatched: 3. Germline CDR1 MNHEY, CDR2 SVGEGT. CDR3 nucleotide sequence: TGTGCCAGCAGTTACTCTCAGGGACTATCCTACGAGCAGTACTTC. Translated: CASSYSQGLSYEQYF.

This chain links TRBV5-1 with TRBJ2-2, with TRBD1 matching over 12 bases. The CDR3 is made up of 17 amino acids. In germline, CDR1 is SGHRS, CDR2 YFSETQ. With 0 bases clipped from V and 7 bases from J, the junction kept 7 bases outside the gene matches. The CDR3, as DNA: TGCGCCAGCAGCTTGGCCACGGGACAGGGGGCTGGCGGGGAGCTGTTTTTT. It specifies CASSLATGQGAGGELFF.

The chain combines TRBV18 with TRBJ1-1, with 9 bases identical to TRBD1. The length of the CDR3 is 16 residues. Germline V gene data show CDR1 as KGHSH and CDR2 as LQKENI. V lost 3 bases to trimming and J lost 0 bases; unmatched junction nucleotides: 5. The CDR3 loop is CASSPGTGNMNTEAFF. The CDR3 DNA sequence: TGTGCCAGCTCACCTGGGACAGGGAATATGAACACTGAAGCTTTCTTT.

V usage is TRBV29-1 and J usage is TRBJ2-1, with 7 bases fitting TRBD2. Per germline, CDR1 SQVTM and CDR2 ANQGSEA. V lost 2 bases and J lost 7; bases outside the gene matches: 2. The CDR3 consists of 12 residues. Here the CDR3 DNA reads TGCAGCGTTGAACCGGGAGGAAATGAGCAGTTCTTC. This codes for CSVEPGGNEQFF.

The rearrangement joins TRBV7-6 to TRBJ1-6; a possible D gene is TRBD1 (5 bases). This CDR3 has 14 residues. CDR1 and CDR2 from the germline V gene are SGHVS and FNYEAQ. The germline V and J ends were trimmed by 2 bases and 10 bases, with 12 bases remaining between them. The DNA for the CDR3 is TGTGCCAGCAGCTTATCAGGGTTCGGCTCACCCCTCCACTTT. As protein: CASSLSGFGSPLHF.

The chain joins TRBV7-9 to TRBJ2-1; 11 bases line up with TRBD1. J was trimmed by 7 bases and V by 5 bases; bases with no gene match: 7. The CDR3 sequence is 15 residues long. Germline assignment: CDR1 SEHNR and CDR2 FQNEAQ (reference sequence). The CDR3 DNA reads TGTGCCAGCAGCCAGCCCGGGACAGGGGGAAATGAGCAGTTCTTC. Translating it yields CASSQPGTGGNEQFF.

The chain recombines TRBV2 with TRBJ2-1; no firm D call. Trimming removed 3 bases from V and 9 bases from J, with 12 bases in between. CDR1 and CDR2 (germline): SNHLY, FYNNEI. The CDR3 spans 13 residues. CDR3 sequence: CASSENLGFEQFF. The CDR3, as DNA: TGTGCCAGCAGTGAGAATTTGGGGTTTGAGCAGTTCTTC.

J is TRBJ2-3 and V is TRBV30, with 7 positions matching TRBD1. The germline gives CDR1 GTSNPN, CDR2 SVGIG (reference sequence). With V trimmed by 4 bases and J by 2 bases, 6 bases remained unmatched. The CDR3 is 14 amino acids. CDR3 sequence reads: CAWTLTGPTDTQYF. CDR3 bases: TGTGCCTGGACTCTGACAGGGCCCACAGATACGCAGTATTTT.